These 25 T cell receptor beta chains originate from one sample sequenced in a study of identical twins. MiXCR, applied by TCRdb to the 5' RACE reads, yields one record per CDR3 protein. This sample yields around 200,000 distinct CDR3 sequences, of which roughly 10% are seen a single time; around 5.1% belongs to the top ten. Input material: memory (CD45RO+) T cells sorted from blood. All receptors derive from a woman aged 18-30 years in good health.

This clonotype was counted between two and nine times. The chain is built from TRBV12-3 or TRBV12-4 and TRBJ1-1; D is ambiguous. V was pared by 6 bases and J by 4 bases, with 15 bases between. The CDR3 totals 14 residues. DNA for the CDR3: TGTGCCAGCAGGAGGGCCAGTTCTTTCACTGAAGCTTTCTTT. Amino acids: CASRRASSFTEAFF.

Remarks on this clonotype: One end of the junction does not line up with germline, which may come from a read error. The V gene is TRBV7-3, the J gene TRBJ2-1; 12 bases align to TRBD1. This CDR3 contains 19 residues. Germline V lookup: CDR1 SGHTA, CDR2 FQGTGA. CDR3 sequence reads: CASSSPSGQGAMSYNEQLF. CDR3 nucleotide sequence: TGTGCCAGCAGCTCACCGTCGGGACAGGGGGCGATGTCCTACAATGAGCAGCTCTTC.

In its sample, this clonotype was seen many times. The chain links TRBV11-2 to TRBJ2-1; 10 bases agree with TRBD2. This CDR3 has 14 residues. The J segment lost 10 bases and the V segment lost 1 base, leaving 4 bases of the junction unmatched. Germline CDR1 SGHAT, CDR2 FQNNGV. CDR3 loop: CASSLGPLAGEQFF. In DNA form, the CDR3 reads TGTGCCAGCAGCTTAGGTCCACTAGCGGGGGAGCAGTTCTTC.

This clonotype has a handful of counts. The chain is built from TRBV20-1 and TRBJ2-2; D is perhaps TRBD2 (6 bases). Germline V lookup: CDR1 DFQATT, CDR2 SNEGSKA (reference sequence). V was pared by 1 base and J by 6 bases, with 15 bases between. The CDR3 loop spans 15 amino acids. In DNA form, the CDR3 reads TGCAGTGCTAGAGGTCCAGCGGGTCGGGCCGGGGAGCTGTTTTTT. Amino acids: CSARGPAGRAGELFF.

There are many counts of this clonotype. The chain combines TRBV6-4 with TRBJ2-3; no clear D. Germline CDR1 MRHNA, CDR2 SNTAGT. Deletions cut 5 bases from V and 2 bases from J, with 11 bases between. The CDR3 consists of 14 residues. This chain's CDR3 is CASSRTDDTDTQYF. The CDR3 region has the DNA TGTGCCAGCAGTCGCACGGATGACACAGATACGCAGTATTTT.

There are many counts of this clonotype. The chain joins TRBV6-2 or TRBV6-3 to TRBJ2-7; D may be TRBD2 (6 bases). V was shortened by 2 bases and J by 3 bases, with 11 bases between the two germline ends. Germline CDR1 is MNHEY and CDR2 is SVGEGT. The CDR3 length is 14 residues. The CDR3 region is CASSYEVGSYEQYF. CDR3 DNA sequence: TGTGCCAGCAGTTACGAGGTCGGGAGCTACGAGCAGTACTTC.

This clonotype was found many times. The V call is TRBV5-1, the J call TRBJ1-2; D is undetermined. There are 14 residues in the CDR3. V was pared by 4 bases and J by 4 bases, with 14 bases between. Germline CDR1 reads SGHRS; CDR2 reads YFSETQ. CDR3 in amino acids: CASSADNPAYGYTF. DNA of the CDR3: TGCGCCAGCAGCGCCGACAACCCAGCCTATGGCTACACCTTC.

This clonotype was counted ten times or more. The J gene is TRBJ1-2, the V gene TRBV30, with 7 bases matching TRBD1. The germline V gene encodes CDR1 GTSNPN and CDR2 SVGIG (reference sequence). The CDR3 spans 13 residues. With 2 bases clipped from V and 4 bases from J, the junction kept 4 bases outside the gene matches. CDR3 nucleotide sequence: TGTGCCTGGAGTAGGGACAGCCCCTATGGCTACACCTTC. Translation gives CAWSRDSPYGYTF.

This clonotype showed up many times. The chain is built from TRBV12-3 or TRBV12-4 and TRBJ2-1, with TRBD2 matching over 10 bases. The CDR3 has 17 amino acids. Losses at the gene ends were 5 bases for V and 1 base for J; bases not matched to a gene: 8. DNA for the CDR3: TGTGCCAGCAGTACCCGTAGCGGGAGGAGGTCCTACAATGAGCAGTTCTTC. It is translated as CASSTRSGRRSYNEQFF.

The chain is built from TRBV7-3 and TRBJ2-2, with 8 bases lining up with TRBD2. J gave up 7 bases and V 0 bases, and 7 bases lay outside the gene matches. The V gene's germline CDR1 is SGHTA and CDR2 FQGTGA. This CDR3 contains 16 residues. The CDR3 region has the DNA TGTGCCAGCAGCTTAACAGCGGGGGTTCGGAACGGGGAGCTGTTTTTT. Its protein product is CASSLTAGVRNGELFF.

This chain uses TRBV10-3 with TRBJ2-7; 7 bases match TRBD2. J gave up 7 bases and V 11 bases, and 14 bases lay outside the gene matches. Germline assignment: CDR1 ENHRY and CDR2 SYGVKD. The CDR3 covers 13 residues. In DNA, the CDR3 is TGTGCCGGGGGAGGGGCCCGTGCTGGTGAGCAGTACTTC. Translation: CAGGGARAGEQYF.

This chain joins TRBV7-2 and TRBJ1-2, with no clear D. Trimming pared 0 bases from V and 7 bases from J, leaving 12 bases between. The germline V gene encodes CDR1 SGHTA and CDR2 FQGNSA. This CDR3 spans 14 amino acids. In DNA, the CDR3 is TGTGCCAGCAGCTTAGCCGGGCCCCCTTCTGGCTACACCTTC. It yields the protein CASSLAGPPSGYTF.

In its sample, this clonotype was seen many times. The chain couples TRBV12-3 or TRBV12-4 to TRBJ1-3; D might be TRBD1 (5 bases). The V gene lost 3 bases and the J gene lost 2 bases, with 8 bases spanning the gap. The CDR3 loop spans 14 amino acids. The CDR3 bases are TGTGCCAGCAGTTTGGCAGGGCCTGGAAACACCATATATTTT. Translated, it gives CASSLAGPGNTIYF.

The chain carries TRBV13 and TRBJ1-1; 7 nucleotides line up with TRBD1. Germline loops: CDR1 PRHDT, CDR2 FYEKMQ (reference sequence). The length of the CDR3 is 15 residues. The ends lost 6 bases at V and 0 bases at J; junction bases unmatched: 7. This CDR3 reads CASSQTGPMNTEAFF. The DNA of the CDR3 is TGTGCCAGCAGTCAGACAGGGCCCATGAACACTGAAGCTTTCTTT.

This clonotype was seen a handful of times. The rearrangement joins TRBV3-1 to TRBJ2-3; 8 positions match TRBD2. Germline loops: CDR1 LGHDT, CDR2 YNNKEL (reference sequence). The length of the CDR3 is 17 residues. Trimming removed 3 bases from V and 5 bases from J; junction bases left unmatched: 13. The CDR3 DNA sequence: TGTGCCAGCAGCCACCCTCTTACTAGCGGAGGGGGAGATACGCAGTATTTT. This gives the protein CASSHPLTSGGGDTQYF.

This clonotype was recorded a few times. The chain couples TRBV3-1 to TRBJ1-2; the D is unclear. V gave up 0 bases and J gave up 8 bases, with 10 bases separating them. Germline V CDR1 and CDR2: LGHDT, YNNKEL (reference sequence). The CDR3 is 13 residues long. The DNA of the CDR3 is TGTGCCAGCAGCCAAGACGGAGTTGAGGGCTACACCTTC. It translates to CASSQDGVEGYTF. Complete variable domain (other parts from reference TRBV3-1 and TRBJ1-2): DTAVSQTPKYLVTQMGNDKSIKCEQNLGHDTMYWYKQDSKKFLKIMFSYNNKELIINETVPNRFSPKSPDKAHLNLHINSLELGDSAVYFCASSQDGVEGYTFGSGTRLTVV.

This clonotype showed up just a few times. The chain is built from TRBV20-1 and TRBJ2-1, with 10 bases that match TRBD2. The CDR3 is 13 residues long. J lost 6 bases, V lost 6 bases, and 5 bases had no gene match. The V gene's germline CDR1 is DFQATT and CDR2 SNEGSKA (reference sequence). The CDR3: CSAVLAGFNEQFF. The DNA of the CDR3 is TGCAGTGCCGTACTAGCGGGATTCAATGAGCAGTTCTTC.

In its sample, this clonotype was seen many times. The V call is TRBV6-2 or TRBV6-3, the J call TRBJ2-2; TRBD2 matches 10 bases. The length of the CDR3 is 15 residues. Trimming removed 2 bases from V and 3 bases from J; junction bases left unmatched: 0. CDR1 is MNHEY, CDR2 SVGEGT, per germline. CDR3 sequence: CASSYGTSDTGELFF. The CDR3 coding sequence is TGTGCCAGCAGTTACGGGACTAGCGACACCGGGGAGCTGTTTTTT.

This clonotype was seen more than once but under ten times. As DNA, the CDR3 is TGCGCCAGCAGCCTCACTGGCGGTCAAGGCACCTTC. Translation: CASSLTGGQGTF. This chain uses TRBV5-1 with TRBJ1-2; D call uncertain. Germline V gene lookup returns CDR1 SGHRS and CDR2 YFSETQ. Trimming shortened V by 4 bases and J by 13 bases, and 17 bases separated the two germline ends. CDR3 size: 12 residues.

In this sample, this clonotype turned up a few times. The chain uses TRBV19 and TRBJ2-3; D could derive from TRBD1 or TRBD2 (5 bases each). Germline V gene sequence: CDR1 LNHDA, CDR2 SQIVND (reference sequence). The CDR3 consists of 15 residues. Between the trimmed V and J ends, which lost 3 bases and 0 bases, there was a span of 10 bases. The CDR3 coding sequence is TGTGCCAGTAGTATCGTCGGGGCGAGCACAGATACGCAGTATTTT. Protein: CASSIVGASTDTQYF.

This clonotype has ten or more counts. The chain is built from TRBV10-2 and TRBJ2-3, with D hard to call. Germline CDR1 is WSHSY and CDR2 is SAAADI. Between the trimmed V and J ends, which lost 2 bases and 4 bases, there was a span of 10 bases. The CDR3 extends over 14 amino acids. The CDR3 is CASSETAPADTQYF. CDR3 in DNA: TGCGCCAGCAGTGAGACAGCACCCGCAGATACGCAGTATTTT.

This clonotype was counted between two and nine times. This rearrangement joins TRBV4-3 to TRBJ2-2, with 10 bases lining up with TRBD2. Germline V lookup: CDR1 LGHNA, CDR2 YSLEER. The J segment lost 6 bases and the V segment lost 1 base, leaving 2 bases of the junction unmatched. The CDR3 length is 15 residues. For the CDR3, the DNA is TGCGCCAGCAGCCAAGGACTAGCGGGCTCCGGGGAGCTGTTTTTT. Amino acids: CASSQGLAGSGELFF.

The sample holds a few counts of this clonotype. A junction boundary mismatches the germline segment, possibly from a read error. This sequence joins TRBV5-1 and TRBJ2-5, with 8 bases lining up with TRBD1. Germline loops: CDR1 SGHRS, CDR2 YFSETQ. This CDR3 has 14 amino acids. The CDR3 loop is CASTLGTGKQNQYF. The CDR3 coding sequence is TGCGCCAGCACCTTGGGGACAGGAAAACAGAATCAGTACTTC.

This clonotype appeared many times. This chain links TRBV20-1 with TRBJ2-3; D is perhaps TRBD2 (6 bases). The germline gives CDR1 DFQATT, CDR2 SNEGSKA (reference sequence). There are 13 residues in the CDR3. The V gene lost 7 bases and the J gene lost 2 bases, with 13 bases spanning the gap. In DNA form, the CDR3 reads TGCAGTGTAGGGCGGGGCTTCACAGATACGCAGTATTTT. Its protein is CSVGRGFTDTQYF.

The CDR3 coding sequence is TGCAGTGCTAGAAGGCTAGCGGGAGTGGGCAATGAGCAGTTCTTC. Residues: CSARRLAGVGNEQFF. V is TRBV20-1 and J is TRBJ2-1; 10 nucleotides align to TRBD2. Germline V CDR1 and CDR2: DFQATT, SNEGSKA (reference sequence). The CDR3 contains 15 residues. V was pared by 2 bases and J by 6 bases, with 7 bases of the junction left unmatched.